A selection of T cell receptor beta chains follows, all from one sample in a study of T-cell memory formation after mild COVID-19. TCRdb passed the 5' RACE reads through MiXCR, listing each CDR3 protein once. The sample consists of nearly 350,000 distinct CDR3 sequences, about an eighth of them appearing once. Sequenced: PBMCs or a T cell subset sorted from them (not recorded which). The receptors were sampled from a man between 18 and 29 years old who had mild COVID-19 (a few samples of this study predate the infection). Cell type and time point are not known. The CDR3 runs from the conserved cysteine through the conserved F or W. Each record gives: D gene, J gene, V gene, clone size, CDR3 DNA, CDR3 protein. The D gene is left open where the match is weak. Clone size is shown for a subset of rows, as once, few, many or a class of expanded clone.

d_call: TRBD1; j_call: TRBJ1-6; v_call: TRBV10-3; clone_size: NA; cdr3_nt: TGTGCCATCAGTGAGTCCTCAGGGGGATCCTATAATTCACCCCTCCACTTT; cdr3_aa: CAISESSGGSYNSPLHF
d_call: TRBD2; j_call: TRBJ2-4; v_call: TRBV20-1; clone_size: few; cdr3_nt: TGCAGTGCCGGGGGGTATGCCAAAAACATTCAGTACTTC; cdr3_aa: CSAGGYAKNIQYF
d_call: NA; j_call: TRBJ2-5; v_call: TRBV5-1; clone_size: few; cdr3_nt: TGCGCCAGCAGCCAAGACTATGGGGGAGAGACCCAGTACTTC; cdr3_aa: CASSQDYGGETQYF
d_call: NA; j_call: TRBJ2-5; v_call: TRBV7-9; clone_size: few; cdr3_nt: TGTGCCAGCAGCGCGCCGGGGTCTCAAGAGACCCAGTACTTC; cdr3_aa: CASSAPGSQETQYF
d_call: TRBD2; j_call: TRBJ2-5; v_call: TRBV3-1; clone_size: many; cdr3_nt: TGTGCCAGCAGCCAAGATCTCGGCCTAGCGGGGGGCCTTCAAGAGACCCAGTACTTC; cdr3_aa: CASSQDLGLAGGLQETQYF
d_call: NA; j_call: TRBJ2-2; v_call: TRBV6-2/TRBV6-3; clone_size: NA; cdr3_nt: TGTGCCAGCAGTTACCTCCCGTCGACAGGGAACACCGGGGAGCTGTTTTTT; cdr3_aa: CASSYLPSTGNTGELFF
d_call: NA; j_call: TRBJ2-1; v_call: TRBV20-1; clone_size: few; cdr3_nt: TGCAGTGCGGGTGGACTATCCTACAATGAGCAGTTCTTC; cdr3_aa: CSAGGLSYNEQFF
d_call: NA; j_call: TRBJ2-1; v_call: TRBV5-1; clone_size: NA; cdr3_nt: TGCGCCAGCAGCTTGCTTAATGTCTACAATGAGCAGTTCTTC; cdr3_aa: CASSLLNVYNEQFF
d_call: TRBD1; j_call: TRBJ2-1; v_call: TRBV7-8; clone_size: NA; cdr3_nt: TGTGCCAGCAGCTTAAGGAGTCCCGGGACAGCTCTGGACAATGAGCAGTTCTTC; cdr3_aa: CASSLRSPGTALDNEQFF
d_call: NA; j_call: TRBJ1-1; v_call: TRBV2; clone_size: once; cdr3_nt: TGTGCCAGCACCCTCGGGGAGGGGGCTGAAGCTTTCTTT; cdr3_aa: CASTLGEGAEAFF
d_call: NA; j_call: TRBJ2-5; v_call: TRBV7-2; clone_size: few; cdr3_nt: TGTGCCAGCAGCCGAAAAGAGACCCAGTACTTC; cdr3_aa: CASSRKETQYF
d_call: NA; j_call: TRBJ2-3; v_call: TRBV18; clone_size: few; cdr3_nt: TGTGCCAGCTCACAGAGACAGGTCACAGATACGCAGTATTTT; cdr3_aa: CASSQRQVTDTQYF
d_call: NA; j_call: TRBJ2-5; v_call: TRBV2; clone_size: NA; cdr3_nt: TGTGCCAGCAGTGGTCGGTCGGGTCAGGAGACCCAGTACTTC; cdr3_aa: CASSGRSGQETQYF
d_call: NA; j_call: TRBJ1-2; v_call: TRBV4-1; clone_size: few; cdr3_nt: TGCGCCAGCAGCCAAGATGCCTACAGGGTCGACTATGGCTACACCTTC; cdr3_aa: CASSQDAYRVDYGYTF
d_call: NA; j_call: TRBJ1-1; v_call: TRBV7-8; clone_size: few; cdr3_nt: TGTGCCAGCAGCACAGGGCGTCTCGCGTACACTGAAGCTTTCTTT; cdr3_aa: CASSTGRLAYTEAFF
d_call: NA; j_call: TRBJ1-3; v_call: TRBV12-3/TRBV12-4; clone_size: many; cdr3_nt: TGTGCCAGCAGGGACACCGACGGAAACACCATATATTTT; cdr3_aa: CASRDTDGNTIYF
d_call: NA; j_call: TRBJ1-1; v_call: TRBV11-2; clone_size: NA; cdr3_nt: TGTGCCAGCAGCGGGGGGGGTAGCACTGAAGCTTTCTTT; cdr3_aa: CASSGGGSTEAFF
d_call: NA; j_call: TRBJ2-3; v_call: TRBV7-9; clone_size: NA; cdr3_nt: TGTGCCAGCATACGTCCCGAGACAGTCACAGATACGCAGTATTTT; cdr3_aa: CASIRPETVTDTQYF
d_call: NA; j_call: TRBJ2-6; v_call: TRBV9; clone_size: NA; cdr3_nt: TGTGCCAGCAAGAGGACTGGGGCCAACGTCCTGACTTTC; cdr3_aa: CASKRTGANVLTF
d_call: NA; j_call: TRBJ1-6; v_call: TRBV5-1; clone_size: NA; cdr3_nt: TGCGCCAGCAGCTTGGTCCGGGATTCACCCCTCCACTTT; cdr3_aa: CASSLVRDSPLHF
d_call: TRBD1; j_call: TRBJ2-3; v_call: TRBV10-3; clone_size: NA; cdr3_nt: TGTGCCACCGCAGGATCCGCGGTAGGGGGCGGCACAGATACGCAGTATTTT; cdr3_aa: CATAGSAVGGGTDTQYF
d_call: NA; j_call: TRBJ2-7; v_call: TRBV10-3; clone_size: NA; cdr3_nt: TGTGCCATCGGGGAGCGAGATGAGCAGTACTTC; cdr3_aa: CAIGERDEQYF
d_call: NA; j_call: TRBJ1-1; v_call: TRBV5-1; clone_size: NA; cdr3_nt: TGCGCCAGCAGCTTGGTTGATGGGGGGCGCAGGGCTGAAGCTTTCTTT; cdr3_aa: CASSLVDGGRRAEAFF
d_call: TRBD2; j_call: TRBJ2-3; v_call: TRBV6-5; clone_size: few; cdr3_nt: TGTGCCAGCAGGCTAGCGGGGGGGACAACAGATACGCAGTATTTT; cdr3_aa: CASRLAGGTTDTQYF
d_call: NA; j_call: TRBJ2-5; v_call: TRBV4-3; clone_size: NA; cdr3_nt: TGCGCCAGCAGCCAAGATAAGAACAGCCAAGAGACCCAGTACTTC; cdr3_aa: CASSQDKNSQETQYF
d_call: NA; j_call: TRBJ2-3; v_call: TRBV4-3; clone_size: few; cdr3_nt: TGCGCCAGCAGCCAAGATTGGAGCGCGGGAAGAGATACGCAGTATTTT; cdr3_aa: CASSQDWSAGRDTQYF
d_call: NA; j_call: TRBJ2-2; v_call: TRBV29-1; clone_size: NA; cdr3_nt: TGCAGCGTTGGCCGGACAGAGAACACCGGGGAGCTGTTTTTT; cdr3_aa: CSVGRTENTGELFF
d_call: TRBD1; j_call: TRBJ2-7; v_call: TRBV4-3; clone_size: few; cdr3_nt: TGCGCCAGCAGCCAAGTGGTCGGGACAGGGGCATCCTACGAGCAGTACTTC; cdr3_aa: CASSQVVGTGASYEQYF
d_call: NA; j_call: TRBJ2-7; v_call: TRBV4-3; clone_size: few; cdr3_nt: TGCGCCAGCAGCCAAGTGGGGGGGGCTGCCTACGAGCAGTACTTC; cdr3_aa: CASSQVGGAAYEQYF
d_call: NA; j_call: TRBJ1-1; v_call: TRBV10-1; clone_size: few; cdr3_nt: TGCGCCCGCACCGGGACGCCGGGCACTGAAGCTTTCTTT; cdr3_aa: CARTGTPGTEAFF
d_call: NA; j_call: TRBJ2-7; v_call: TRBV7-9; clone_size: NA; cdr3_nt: TGTGCCAGCAGCTCCGCCGCGAATGAGCAGTACTTC; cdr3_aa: CASSSAANEQYF
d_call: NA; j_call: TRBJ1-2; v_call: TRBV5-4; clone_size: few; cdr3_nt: TGTGCCAGCAGCTTGTTGGGGAACTATGGCTACACCTTC; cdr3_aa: CASSLLGNYGYTF
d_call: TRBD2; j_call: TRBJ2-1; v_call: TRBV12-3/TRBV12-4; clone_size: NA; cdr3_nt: TGTGCCAGCAGTCCGATGGGACTAGGGATTGGTGAGCAGTTCTTC; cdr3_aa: CASSPMGLGIGEQFF
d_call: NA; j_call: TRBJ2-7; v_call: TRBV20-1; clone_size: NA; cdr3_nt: TGCAGTGCTAGAGACGGTCAGAGTCTTCAGCAGTACTTC; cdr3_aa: CSARDGQSLQQYF
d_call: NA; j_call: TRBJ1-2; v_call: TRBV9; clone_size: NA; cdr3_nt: TGTGCCAGCAGCGCAGGGAGGGGCCATGGCTACACCTTC; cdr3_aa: CASSAGRGHGYTF
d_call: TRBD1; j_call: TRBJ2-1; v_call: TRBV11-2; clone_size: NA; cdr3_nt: TGTGCCAGCAGCCAAAGATTTCGACAGGGGACCTCCTACAATGAGCAGTTCTTC; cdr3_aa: CASSQRFRQGTSYNEQFF
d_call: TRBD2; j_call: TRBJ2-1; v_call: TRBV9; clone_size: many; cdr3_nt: TGTGCCAGCAGCGTAGTAGCGGGTGGTGAGCAGTTCTTC; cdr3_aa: CASSVVAGGEQFF
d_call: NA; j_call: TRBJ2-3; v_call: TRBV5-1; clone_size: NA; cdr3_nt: TGCGCCAGCAGCTTGCCCCAGGCAGATACGCAGTATTTT; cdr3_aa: CASSLPQADTQYF
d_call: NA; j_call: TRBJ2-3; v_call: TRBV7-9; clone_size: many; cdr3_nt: TGTGCCAGCAGCTTCCGGGGAAACACAGATACGCAGTATTTT; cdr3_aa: CASSFRGNTDTQYF
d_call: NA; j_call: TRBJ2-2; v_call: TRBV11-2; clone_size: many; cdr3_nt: TGTGCCAGCAGCTTAGATCCCGGGACCGGGGAGCTGTTTTTT; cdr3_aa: CASSLDPGTGELFF
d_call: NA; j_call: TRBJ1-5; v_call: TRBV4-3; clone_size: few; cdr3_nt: TGCGCCAGCAGCCAAGAGGCTACGGGGTGGGGGCCCCAGCATTTT; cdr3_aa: CASSQEATGWGPQHF
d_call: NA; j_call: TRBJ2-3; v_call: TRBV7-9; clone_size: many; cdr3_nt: TGTGCCAGCAGCTTGGAAAGCACAGATACGCAGTATTTT; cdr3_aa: CASSLESTDTQYF
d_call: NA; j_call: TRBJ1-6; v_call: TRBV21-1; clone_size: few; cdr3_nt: TGTGCCAGCAGCGCACAAAGGGGGGGACGCAGGAATTCACCCCTCCACTTT; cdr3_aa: CASSAQRGGRRNSPLHF
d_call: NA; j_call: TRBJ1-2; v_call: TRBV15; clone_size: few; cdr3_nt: TGTGCCACCAGCAGAGACGGCCTCGTAGGCTACACCTTC; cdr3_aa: CATSRDGLVGYTF
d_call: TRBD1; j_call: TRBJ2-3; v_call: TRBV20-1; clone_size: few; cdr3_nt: TGCAGTGCTAGCAGACAGGGCCTCACAGATACGCAGTATTTT; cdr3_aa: CSASRQGLTDTQYF
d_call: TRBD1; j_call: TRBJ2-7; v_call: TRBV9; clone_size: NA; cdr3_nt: TGTGCCAGCAGCCTCCCCGGGACAGGGGATGACGAGCAGTACTTC; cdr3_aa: CASSLPGTGDDEQYF
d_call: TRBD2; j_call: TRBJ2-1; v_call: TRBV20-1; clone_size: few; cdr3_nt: TGCAGTGCGAGATGGCGGGGGGGCCTTGATGAGCAGTTCTTC; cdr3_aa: CSARWRGGLDEQFF
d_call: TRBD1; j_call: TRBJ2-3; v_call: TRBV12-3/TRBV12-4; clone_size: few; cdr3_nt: TGTGCCAGCAGTTTACGAGGGGGCCCGGTCACAGATACGCAGTATTTT; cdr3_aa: CASSLRGGPVTDTQYF
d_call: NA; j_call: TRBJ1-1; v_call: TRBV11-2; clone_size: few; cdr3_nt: TGTGCCAGCAGCTTTGTTCGCCGGAACACTGAAGCTTTCTTT; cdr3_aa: CASSFVRRNTEAFF
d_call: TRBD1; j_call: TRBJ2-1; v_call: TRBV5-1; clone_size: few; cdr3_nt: TGCGCCAGCAGCCCCGGGACAGGGGGATGGTATGAGCAGTTCTTC; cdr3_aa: CASSPGTGGWYEQFF
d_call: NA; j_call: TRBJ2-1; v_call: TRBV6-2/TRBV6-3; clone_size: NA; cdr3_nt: TGTGCCAGCAGTTACTCGATACGGGAGCAGTTCTTC; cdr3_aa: CASSYSIREQFF
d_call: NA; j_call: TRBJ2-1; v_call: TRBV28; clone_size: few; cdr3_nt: TGTGCCAGCAGTGGGGCGCTGGGCCGTGGTCGCAATGAGCAGTTCTTC; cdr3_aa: CASSGALGRGRNEQFF
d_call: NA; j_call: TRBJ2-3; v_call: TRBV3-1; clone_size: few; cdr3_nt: TGTGCCAGCAGCCAAGAATCGCGGGGCGACACAGATACGCAGTATTTT; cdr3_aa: CASSQESRGDTDTQYF
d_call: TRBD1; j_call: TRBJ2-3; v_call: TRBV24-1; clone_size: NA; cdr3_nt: TGTGCCACCAGTGATTCCCCGGGACAGGGGAGCCCAGATACGCAGTATTTT; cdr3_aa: CATSDSPGQGSPDTQYF